What follows is one T cell receptor beta chain and its context. The data are from a study of regulatory T cells in long-lasting Graves disease. Time point of the sample: newly diagnosed GD, antithyroid drugs for less than 3 months. PBMCs were the source of the RNA used for TCR sequencing. According to the study, TCR beta libraries were built with iRepertoire HTBI primers and CDR3-region Arm-PCR. TCRdb called the multiplex PCR reads again in MiXCR, with one record for every CDR3 protein. The data contain about 470,000 distinct CDR3 sequences, about 16% of them seen just once; the ten biggest clones take up over 15%. The sample also formed part of further work on T cells in Graves' hyperthyroidism and ophthalmopathy.

The receptor was isolated from a woman under 40 with Graves disease. The sequencing used peripheral blood mononuclear cells (PBMCs), collected at new diagnosis, from a patient treated with antithyroid drugs.

CDR3 in amino acids: CSAPDMEGSTEAFF. The CDR3 nucleotides read TGCAGTGCCCCAGACATGGAGGGGAGCACTGAAGCTTTCTTT. V is TRBV20-1 and J is TRBJ1-1, with a weak D call TRBD1 (5 bases). Germline CDR1 DFQATT, CDR2 SNEGSKA (reference sequence). The CDR3 sequence is 14 residues long. Deletions cut 6 bases from V and 4 bases from J, with 18 bases between.